Following are 16 T cell receptor beta chains from one sample sequenced in a study of graft-versus-host responses after intestinal transplantation. Clones were read by immunoSEQ multiplex PCR, and TCRdb kept only the in-frame ones, dropping some. The sample lists approximately 130,000 clones; just over 90% were seen once. These receptors' antigens are unknown. The starting material was unstimulated CD4+ T cells sorted from spleen or lymph node cells, obtained before intestinal transplant. All receptors derive from a human donor who received an intestinal transplant.

In this sample, this clone turned up once. This chain uses TRBV7-6 with TRBJ2-5, with D tentatively TRBD1 (5 bases). The J call is doubtful: the DNA matches TRBJ2-7 better. Germline assignment: CDR1 SGHVS and CDR2 FNYEAQ. The CDR3 is 15 residues long. The chain's CDR3 is CASSFQGSSSYEQYF. The CDR3, as DNA: TGTGCCAGCAGCTTTCAGGGCAGCAGCTCCTACGAGCAGTACTTC.

This chain joins TRBV7-7 and TRBJ1-3; D ambiguous. CDR1 SSHAT and CDR2 FNYEAQ come from the germline V gene (reference sequence). The CDR3 is 15 amino acids. Deletions cut 5 bases from V and 2 bases from J, with 13 bases between. The CDR3 bases are TGTGCCAGCAGCCTTTCGCCCGGGACTGGAAACACCATATATTTT. Amino acids: CASSLSPGTGNTIYF.

The V call is TRBV2, the J call TRBJ1-2; D unclear. Per germline, CDR1 SNHLY and CDR2 FYNNEI. The germline V and J ends were trimmed by 1 base and 4 bases, with 4 bases remaining between them. The CDR3 is 12 residues long. CDR3 nucleotide sequence: TGTGCCAGCAGTGAAGGTAGCTATGGCTACACCTTC. Protein: CASSEGSYGYTF.

The genes are TRBV5-4 and TRBJ2-3; 12 nucleotides agree with TRBD2. V dropped 7 bases and J dropped 1; count of bases not matched to a gene: 1. Germline assignment: CDR1 SGHNT and CDR2 YYREEE (reference sequence). The CDR3 contains 14 residues. DNA of the CDR3: TGTGCCAGCTCTAGCGGGGGGGGCACAGATACGCAGTATTTT. Translation: CASSSGGGTDTQYF.

This clone was recorded only once. The V call is TRBV19, the J call TRBJ1-3; 8 positions agree with TRBD1. With 6 bases clipped from V and 3 bases from J, the junction kept 7 bases outside the gene matches. Germline CDR1 and CDR2: LNHDA and SQIVND (reference sequence). CDR3 length equals 15 residues. CDR3: CASRPATGGGNTIYF. The CDR3 DNA sequence: TGTGCCAGTAGACCAGCAACAGGGGGTGGAAACACCATATATTTT.

The sample holds one count of this clone. The chain couples TRBV2 to TRBJ2-2, with D unresolved. Germline V CDR1 and CDR2: SNHLY, FYNNEI. CDR3 size: 13 residues. Trimming removed 6 bases at V and 1 base at J, with 6 bases between. The CDR3 DNA reads TGTGCCAGCAGGGCGGAGAACACCGGGGAGCTGTTTTTT. The encoded protein is CASRAENTGELFF.

The chain joins TRBV6-1 to TRBJ2-5, with 7 bases lining up with TRBD1. The DNA end is more similar to TRBJ2-7, so the J call may be wrong. Germline loops: CDR1 MNHNS, CDR2 SASEGT. The CDR3 runs 13 residues. The CDR3 DNA follows: TGTGCCAGCAGTGTGGGGACAGATACCGAGCAGTACTTC. This codes for CASSVGTDTEQYF.

V is TRBV6-1 and J is TRBJ1-1; no reliable D call. Deletions cut 2 bases from V and 1 base from J, with 8 bases between. This CDR3 is 14 amino acids long. Per the germline V gene, CDR1 is MNHNS and CDR2 is SASEGT. This CDR3 reads CASSELRTNTEAFF. CDR3 in DNA: TGTGCCAGCAGTGAACTCCGAACGAACACTGAAGCTTTCTTT.

The V gene is TRBV7-3, the J gene TRBJ2-3, with D unclear. V lost 1 base and J lost 0, with 11 bases in between. The V gene's germline CDR1 is SGHTA and CDR2 FQGTGA. The CDR3 consists of 16 residues. DNA for the CDR3: TGTGCCAGCAGCTTAAGTGGCGGATTTAGCACAGATACGCAGTATTTT. This codes for CASSLSGGFSTDTQYF.

This chain joins TRBV12-5 and TRBJ2-5; TRBD2 is a possible D gene (5 bases). CDR3 length equals 16 residues. From germline, CDR1 is LGHNT and CDR2 FRNRAP. V dropped 6 bases and J dropped 1 base, with 18 bases sitting between them. CDR3 residues: CASGPTRGSGQETQYF. CDR3 coding DNA: TGTGCTAGTGGCCCCACCCGAGGGAGCGGCCAAGAGACCCAGTACTTC.

The chain recombines TRBV6-5 with TRBJ2-3; 10 positions agree with TRBD1. The germline CDR1 and CDR2 sequences are MNHEY and SVGAGI. V lost 5 bases, J lost 5 bases, and 4 bases stayed unmatched. The CDR3 loop spans 14 amino acids. The CDR3 protein is CASSRDRGIDTQYF. Written as DNA, the CDR3 is TGTGCCAGCAGTCGGGACAGGGGAATAGATACGCAGTATTTT.

The chain uses TRBV19 and TRBJ2-4; D is perhaps TRBD2 (5 bases). Germline assignment: CDR1 LNHDA and CDR2 SQIVND (reference sequence). V was shortened by 3 bases and J by 0 bases, with 15 bases between the two germline ends. This CDR3 has 17 amino acids. The CDR3 here is CASSIYSGTVAKNIQYF. The CDR3 coding sequence is TGTGCCAGTAGTATTTACAGCGGTACCGTAGCCAAAAACATTCAGTACTTC.

The chain is built from TRBV19 and TRBJ2-2, with 11 bases lining up with TRBD1. J gave up 6 bases and V 3 bases, and 6 bases lay outside the gene matches. Germline V gene data show CDR1 as LNHDA and CDR2 as SQIVND (reference sequence). The CDR3 consists of 16 residues. The CDR3 loop is CASSMSPGQGAGELFF. The CDR3 DNA reads as TGTGCCAGTAGTATGAGCCCGGGACAGGGGGCCGGGGAGCTGTTTTTT.

V gene TRBV4-2 combines with J gene TRBJ1-6; 8 bases are shared with TRBD1. The CDR3 consists of 15 residues. Germline CDR1 is LGHNA and CDR2 is YNFKEQ. After removal of 0 bases from V and 10 bases from J, the junction contained 5 bases not matched to a gene. CDR3 amino acids: CASSQERGTGSPLHF. Here the CDR3 DNA reads TGTGCCAGCAGCCAAGAGAGAGGGACAGGCTCACCCCTCCACTTT.

This chain links TRBV18 with TRBJ2-4; the D gene is possibly TRBD2 (6 bases). V was cut by 3 bases and J by 7 bases, with 16 bases left in between. Germline V gives CDR1 KGHSH, CDR2 LQKENI. This CDR3 comprises 15 residues. CDR3 sequence: CASSPNRDLSNIQYF. The CDR3 nucleotides read TGTGCCAGCTCACCCAACCGGGACTTGTCCAACATTCAGTACTTC.

This chain connects TRBV12-5 to TRBJ1-5, with a possible D match to TRBD1 (5 bases). CDR1 LGHNT and CDR2 FRNRAP come from the germline V gene. There are 15 residues in the CDR3. Trimming pared 4 bases from V and 1 base from J, leaving 11 bases between. The CDR3 is CASGSTRQSNQPQHF. The CDR3 DNA is TGTGCTAGTGGTTCAACTCGACAGAGCAATCAGCCCCAGCATTTT.